The 27 T cell receptor beta chains below were found in one sample sequenced in a study of blood T cell repertoires in COVID-19. Profiling relied on immunoSEQ multiplex PCR, and the TCRdb table lists in-frame clones only, not all of them. The sample yields roughly 50,000 clones, 81% seen once. Material: peripheral blood. These receptors were obtained from a woman aged 60 to 75 with acute or convalescent COVID-19.

The sample holds one count of this clone. The chain carries TRBV28 and TRBJ1-1; a weak D match, TRBD1 (6 bases). The V gene lost 1 base and the J gene lost 3 bases, with 9 bases spanning the gap. CDR3 length: 14 amino acids. Per germline, CDR1 MDHEN and CDR2 SYDVKM. CDR3 nucleotides: TGTGCCAGCAGTTTATTAGGGGGGGACACTGAAGCTTTCTTT. Protein product: CASSLLGGDTEAFF. The full variable domain, rest sourced from reference TRBV28 and TRBJ1-1, is DVKVTQSSRYLVKRTGEKVFLECVQDMDHENMFWYRQDPGLGLRLIYFSYDVKMKEKGDIPEGYSVSREKKERFSLILESASTNQTSMYLCASSLLGGDTEAFFGQGTRLTVV.

This sequence joins TRBV6-6 and TRBJ2-4; 7 bases fit TRBD1. Germline CDR1 reads MNHNY; CDR2 reads SVGAGI (reference sequence). V gave up 4 bases and J gave up 5 bases; unmatched junction bases: 5. The CDR3 covers 14 residues. The CDR3 nucleotides read TGTGCCAGCAGTTGGGACAGCGGACAAAACATTCAGTACTTC. Translation: CASSWDSGQNIQYF.

J is TRBJ1-1 and V is TRBV3-1 (or the pseudogene TRBV3-2), with D possibly matching TRBD1 (5 bases). The V and J ends lost 4 bases and 1 base respectively, with 10 bases between them. Germline V gene sequence: CDR1 LGHDT, CDR2 YNNKEL (reference sequence). The CDR3 runs to 14 residues. In DNA, the CDR3 is TGTGCCAGCAGCCGATTTACAGGGAACACTGAAGCTTTCTTT. Residues: CASSRFTGNTEAFF.

The chain couples TRBV6-6 to TRBJ2-7, with 10 bases lining up with TRBD2. Looked up from germline, CDR1 is MNHNY and CDR2 is SVGAGI (reference sequence). V gave up 2 bases and J gave up 11 bases; unmatched junction bases: 9. The CDR3 has 14 residues. The CDR3 nucleotides read TGTGCCAGCAGTTACAAGCGGGAGGGCCGGGACGAGTACTTC. This encodes CASSYKREGRDEYF.

This chain joins TRBV24-1 and TRBJ1-5; D is perhaps TRBD1 (6 bases). Germline V gene sequence: CDR1 KGHDR, CDR2 SFDVKD. This CDR3 is built from 16 residues. V gave up 4 bases and J gave up 3 bases, with 15 bases separating them. The chain's CDR3 is CATSDPQGTYNQPQHF. The CDR3 nucleotides are TGTGCCACCAGTGACCCGCAGGGGACATACAATCAGCCCCAGCATTTT.

The genes are TRBV10-1 and TRBJ2-2, with 8 bases lining up with TRBD2. CDR3 length: 15 residues. The V gene end was trimmed by 2 bases and the J gene end by 8 bases; junction bases not matched to a gene: 7. Per the germline V gene, CDR1 is WNHNN and CDR2 is SYGVQD (reference sequence). In DNA, the CDR3 is TGCGCCAGCAGTGAGCGAGTAGCGGGAAAAGGGGAGCTGTTTTTT. It yields the protein CASSERVAGKGELFF.

The chain couples TRBV27 to TRBJ1-6; D call uncertain. The germline V gene has CDR1 MNHEY and CDR2 SMNVEV (reference sequence). The CDR3 is 15 amino acids. V shed 0 bases and J shed 6 bases, with 9 bases lying between them. CDR3 loop: CASSLSSLGNSPLHF. CDR3 DNA: TGTGCCAGCAGTTTATCCAGCCTAGGTAATTCACCCCTCCACTTT.

The chain has TRBV7-9 and TRBJ2-1, with TRBD2 matching over 7 bases. The CDR3 spans 15 residues. After removal of 5 bases from V and 5 bases from J, the junction contained 9 bases not matched to a gene. Germline V gene data show CDR1 as SEHNR and CDR2 as FQNEAQ (reference sequence). DNA of the CDR3: TGTGCCAGCAGCCCGGGACTAAGGTGGCACAATGAGCAGTTCTTC. This codes for CASSPGLRWHNEQFF.

The chain couples TRBV4-2 to TRBJ2-5, with TRBD2 matching over 9 bases. The CDR3 runs to 16 residues. V trimming: 4 bases; J trimming: 2 bases; junction bases outside the gene matches: 8. Per the germline V gene, CDR1 is LGHNA and CDR2 is YNFKEQ. The CDR3 here is CASSPGRGGVQETQYF. The CDR3, as DNA: TGTGCCAGCAGCCCGGGCCGCGGGGGGGTGCAAGAGACCCAGTACTTC.

The count of this clone is one. The rearrangement joins TRBV7-2 to TRBJ2-5; 10 bases map to TRBD1. The germline V gene encodes CDR1 SGHTA and CDR2 FQGNSA. The CDR3 runs to 14 residues. The ends lost 5 bases at V and 5 bases at J; junction bases unmatched: 5. CDR3 protein: CASSQDRGVETQYF. CDR3 nucleotide sequence: TGTGCCAGCAGCCAGGACAGGGGGGTTGAGACCCAGTACTTC.

The chain combines TRBV24-1 with TRBJ2-3, with 9 bases aligning to TRBD2. Germline lookup yields CDR1 KGHDR and CDR2 SFDVKD. V dropped 6 bases and J dropped 1; count of bases not matched to a gene: 4. CDR3 length: 15 residues. The CDR3 region is CATSRASGGTDTQYF. For the CDR3, the DNA is TGTGCCACCAGTCGGGCTAGCGGGGGCACAGATACGCAGTATTTT.

A word on this clone: A read error may produce the germline difference seen at one junction end. The V call is TRBV11-2, the J call TRBJ1-1, with unresolved D. The CDR3 has 12 residues. Germline CDR1 and CDR2: SGHAT and FQNNGV. Written as DNA, the CDR3 is TGTGCCAGCAGCCTAGACTGGAACAGAGCTTTCTTT. It is translated as CASSLDWNRAFF.

This clone turned up a few times. V gene TRBV7-2 combines with J gene TRBJ2-7; D might be TRBD2 (6 bases). Germline V CDR1 and CDR2: SGHTA, FQGNSA. Trimming stripped 5 bases from V and 0 bases from J, with 14 bases between. The length of the CDR3 is 15 residues. The CDR3 bases are TGTGCCAGCAGCCCCCACTGGACTATCTCCTACGAGCAGTACTTC. Encoded protein: CASSPHWTISYEQYF.

This chain connects TRBV30 to TRBJ1-1, with D possibly matching TRBD1 (5 bases). V was clipped by 0 bases and J by 6 bases, with 8 bases between them. This CDR3 is built from 12 residues. Per the germline V gene, CDR1 is GTSNPN and CDR2 is SVGIG (reference sequence). The CDR3, as DNA: TGTGCCTGGAGTGTACAGGTATCTGAAGCTTTCTTT. Its translation is CAWSVQVSEAFF.

The gene calls are TRBV6-6 and TRBJ2-7; 10 bases agree with TRBD1. The V and J ends lost 5 bases and 7 bases, in that order; junction bases with no gene match: 14. The CDR3 sequence is 16 residues long. Germline V lookup: CDR1 MNHNY, CDR2 SVGAGI (reference sequence). The CDR3 spells CASSAGTGVLEKEQYF. CDR3 in DNA: TGTGCCAGCAGTGCCGGGACAGGGGTTCTCGAGAAGGAGCAGTACTTC.

The chain combines TRBV7-2 with TRBJ2-2, with unresolved D. The V end lost 5 bases, the J end lost 6 bases, and 13 bases lay between the germline ends. CDR1 is SGHTA, CDR2 FQGNSA, per germline. The CDR3 consists of 14 residues. In DNA, the CDR3 is TGTGCCAGCAGCCCACCCCCCCTAGCCGGGGAGCTGTTTTTT. Translated: CASSPPPLAGELFF.

The chain employs TRBV4-2 and TRBJ2-1; D is ambiguous. The CDR3 runs to 14 residues. V lost 5 bases, J lost 5 bases, and 13 bases lay in between. The germline gives CDR1 LGHNA, CDR2 YNFKEQ. In DNA, the CDR3 is TGTGCCAGCAGCTTACGACTCGTGAACAATGAGCAGTTCTTC. Protein: CASSLRLVNNEQFF.

Concerning this clone itself: At the DNA level, this CDR3 is encoded by other sequences in the same sample as well. The rearrangement joins TRBV21-1 to TRBJ2-7; TRBD2 is the table's D call, not checked against the DNA. TRBV21-1 represents a pseudogene. This CDR3 contains 15 residues. CDR3 sequence reads: CASTPTSGPPYEQYF. The DNA of the CDR3 is TGTGCCAGCACCCCGACTAGCGGGCCTCCCTACGAGCAGTACTTC.

This chain joins TRBV28 and TRBJ1-4, with D hard to call. The CDR3 has 13 amino acids. Deletions cut 5 bases from V and 8 bases from J, with 12 bases between. Germline V lookup: CDR1 MDHEN, CDR2 SYDVKM. The CDR3 sequence is CASSQLGGEKLFF. CDR3 DNA sequence: TGTGCCAGCAGTCAATTGGGAGGCGAAAAACTGTTTTTT. The complete variable domain, with remaining parts taken from reference TRBV28 and TRBJ1-4, reads DVKVTQSSRYLVKRTGEKVFLECVQDMDHENMFWYRQDPGLGLRLIYFSYDVKMKEKGDIPEGYSVSREKKERFSLILESASTNQTSMYLCASSQLGGEKLFFGSGTQLSVL.

This chain connects TRBV5-6 to TRBJ1-4, with TRBD1 matching over 7 bases. Germline loops: CDR1 SGHDT, CDR2 YYEEEE. Trimming took 1 base from V and 1 from J; bases not matched to a gene: 1. CDR3 length: 15 residues. DNA for the CDR3: TGTGCCAGCAGCTTGCAGGGGGTAACTAATGAAAAACTGTTTTTT. It yields the protein CASSLQGVTNEKLFF.

The chain recombines TRBV12-3 or TRBV12-4 with TRBJ1-1; D ambiguous. The V and J ends lost 4 bases and 4 bases respectively, with 10 bases between them. CDR3 length equals 13 residues. This CDR3 reads CASSWGEITEAFF. The CDR3 nucleotides are TGTGCCAGCAGTTGGGGAGAGATCACTGAAGCTTTCTTT.

The chain employs TRBV18 and TRBJ2-7; TRBD2 matches 8 bases. Germline trimming cut 6 bases from V and 0 bases from J; bases unmatched to any gene: 10. Germline-derived CDR1 and CDR2 are KGHSH and LQKENI. The CDR3 is 16 amino acids. CDR3 bases: TGTGCCAGCTCCACACTCCCAGGGACTAGCTCCTACGAGCAGTACTTC. Encoded protein: CASSTLPGTSSYEQYF.

About this clone itself: Other DNA sequences within the sample encode an identical CDR3. CDR3 region: CASSMTGNQPQHF. CDR3 sequence (DNA): TGTGCCAGTAGTATGACGGGGAATCAGCCCCAGCATTTT. The chain joins TRBV19 to TRBJ1-5; D not certain. The CDR3 has 13 residues. From germline, CDR1 is LNHDA and CDR2 SQIVND (reference sequence). V was shortened by 3 bases and J by 4 bases, with 7 bases between the two germline ends.

V and J are TRBV4-2 and TRBJ2-1, with 15 bases lining up with TRBD2. V lost 4 bases and J lost 7; bases outside the gene matches: 2. This CDR3 comprises 15 residues. Germline V CDR1 and CDR2: LGHNA, YNFKEQ. CDR3 sequence: CASSPGLAGGNEQFF. Here the CDR3 DNA reads TGTGCCAGCAGCCCGGGACTAGCGGGGGGTAATGAGCAGTTCTTC.

V and J are TRBV2 and TRBJ2-7; TRBD1 matches 7 bases. The CDR3 runs 11 residues. Trimming removed 9 bases from V and 6 bases from J; junction bases left unmatched: 5. Per germline, CDR1 SNHLY and CDR2 FYNNEI. The CDR3, as DNA: TGTGCCAGTCGACAGGGCCTCGAGCAGTACTTC. Protein: CASRQGLEQYF.

In this sample, this clone turned up a few times. The chain couples TRBV6-5 to TRBJ1-1; perhaps TRBD1 as D (6 bases). V dropped 2 bases and J dropped 0 bases, with 7 bases sitting between them. CDR1 and CDR2 (germline): MNHEY, SVGAGI. The CDR3 consists of 14 residues. DNA for the CDR3: TGTGCCAGCAGTTACACAGGGATGAACACTGAAGCTTTCTTT. It codes for CASSYTGMNTEAFF.

J is TRBJ1-1 and V is TRBV19; 9 nucleotides line up with TRBD1. Germline lookup yields CDR1 LNHDA and CDR2 SQIVND (reference sequence). CDR3 length equals 15 residues. V was clipped by 4 bases and J by 5 bases; unmatched bases: 8. The CDR3 region has the DNA TGTGCCAGTAGTACGTACAGGGGGCGCGGGACTGAAGCTTTCTTT. Amino acids: CASSTYRGRGTEAFF.